The next 27 T cell receptor beta chains were all read from a single sample in a study of T cell responses to AZD1222 COVID-19 vaccine. Sequencing was performed with immunoSEQ multiplex PCR; in TCRdb, only in-frame clones are kept and a portion is missing. This sample has about 100,000 clones, with roughly 91% found just once. The source was peripheral blood, collected on day 0 of AZD1222 vaccination. Receptor source: an adult in good health.

The V gene is TRBV3-1 (or the pseudogene TRBV3-2), the J gene TRBJ1-6, with D unclear. Germline V gene lookup returns CDR1 LGHDT and CDR2 YNNKEL (reference sequence). The V and J ends lost 0 bases and 0 bases respectively, with 6 bases between them. CDR3 length equals 16 residues. The CDR3 protein is CASSQEASSYNSPLHF. The CDR3 DNA follows: TGTGCCAGCAGCCAAGAAGCTAGCTCCTATAATTCACCCCTCCACTTT.

The V and J genes are TRBV7-2 and TRBJ2-2; D gene ambiguous. The CDR3 consists of 15 residues. The germline V gene encodes CDR1 SGHTA and CDR2 FQGNSA. V lost 1 base and J lost 0, with 6 bases in between. CDR3: CASSLGTANTGELFF. The CDR3 DNA follows: TGTGCCAGCAGCTTAGGAACAGCGAACACCGGGGAGCTGTTTTTT.

The chain is built from TRBV2 and TRBJ2-3; D unresolved. Trimming removed 4 bases from V and 9 bases from J, with 17 bases in between. CDR1 and CDR2 from the germline V gene are SNHLY and FYNNEI. This CDR3 region has 14 residues. The CDR3: CASSAASYLDTQYF. Here the CDR3 DNA reads TGTGCCAGCAGTGCGGCCAGCTACTTGGACACGCAGTATTTT.

The CDR3 sequence: CASRGGKFYRDTEAFF. The DNA of the CDR3 is TGTGCCAGCAGGGGGGGGAAATTCTACAGGGACACTGAAGCTTTCTTT. The chain links TRBV28 to TRBJ1-1, with D perhaps TRBD1 (6 bases). The length of the CDR3 is 16 residues. Trimming stripped 6 bases from V and 3 bases from J, with 20 bases between. CDR1 and CDR2 from the germline V gene are MDHEN and SYDVKM.

V gene TRBV6-6 combines with J gene TRBJ1-3, with a possible D match to TRBD1 (6 bases). The CDR3 covers 17 residues. V lost 5 bases and J lost 0, with 17 bases in between. Germline V lookup: CDR1 MNHNY, CDR2 SVGAGI (reference sequence). The CDR3 DNA follows: TGTGCCAGCAGTCCAGGGGACGGACCTTTCTCTGGAAACACCATATATTTT. It specifies CASSPGDGPFSGNTIYF.

J is TRBJ2-7 and V is TRBV7-9, with unresolved D. CDR1 and CDR2 (germline): SEHNR, FQNEAQ (reference sequence). V was pared by 4 bases and J by 4 bases, with 11 bases between. The length of the CDR3 is 13 residues. Here the CDR3 DNA reads TGTGCCAGCAGCTCCCCCTTGCAGTACGAGCAGTACTTC. Protein product: CASSSPLQYEQYF.

The rearrangement uses TRBV11-2 and TRBJ2-5; a weak D match, TRBD2 (6 bases). Germline V gene sequence: CDR1 SGHAT, CDR2 FQNNGV. V dropped 8 bases and J dropped 4 bases, with 17 bases sitting between them. This CDR3 region has 14 residues. The CDR3 sequence: CASQLMEGRETQYF. The CDR3 region has the DNA TGTGCCAGCCAGCTTATGGAGGGCCGAGAGACCCAGTACTTC.

This chain links TRBV3-1 (or the pseudogene TRBV3-2) with TRBJ1-4, with 8 bases aligning to TRBD1. This CDR3 has 17 amino acids. The germline V gene has CDR1 LGHDT and CDR2 YNNKEL (reference sequence). The V and J ends lost 1 base and 6 bases, in that order; junction bases with no gene match: 10. In DNA form, the CDR3 reads TGTGCCAGCAGCCAAGTAGGGGTTACAGGGGGGGATGAAAAACTGTTTTTT. Its translation is CASSQVGVTGGDEKLFF.

This clone was detected only a few times. This chain connects TRBV19 to TRBJ2-7; D might be TRBD2 (6 bases). Germline CDR1 and CDR2: LNHDA and SQIVND (reference sequence). The germline V and J ends were trimmed by 2 bases and 6 bases, with 20 bases remaining between them. CDR3 size: 16 residues. DNA for the CDR3: TGTGCCAGTAGTATATTCGGGAGAGAATCCCCGCGCGAGCAGTACTTC. It encodes CASSIFGRESPREQYF. The whole variable domain, remainder taken from reference TRBV19 and TRBJ2-7, is DGGITQSPKYLFRKEGQNVTLSCEQNLNHDAMYWYRQDPGQGLRLIYYSQIVNDFQKGDIAEGYSVSREKKESFPLTVTSAQKNPTAFYLCASSIFGRESPREQYFGPGTRLTVT.

The chain couples TRBV18 to TRBJ1-1; D is undetermined. The germline V gene encodes CDR1 KGHSH and CDR2 LQKENI. This CDR3 contains 16 residues. V gave up 1 base and J gave up 0 bases, with 12 bases separating them. CDR3 residues: CASSPRRGAMNTEAFF. The CDR3 DNA reads TGTGCCAGCTCACCACGCCGGGGAGCGATGAACACTGAAGCTTTCTTT.

This clone was picked up one time. The chain recombines TRBV6-1 with TRBJ2-2, with D perhaps TRBD1 (6 bases). The CDR3 covers 15 residues. Trimming pared 2 bases from V and 4 bases from J, leaving 11 bases between. Germline CDR1 reads MNHNS; CDR2 reads SASEGT. CDR3 protein: CASSEQGPLTGELFF. CDR3 nucleotide sequence: TGTGCCAGCAGTGAACAGGGGCCTCTCACCGGGGAGCTGTTTTTT.

The chain has TRBV9 and TRBJ2-7; 8 bases match TRBD2. Per germline, CDR1 SGDLS and CDR2 YYNGEE. V dropped 4 bases and J dropped 6; count of bases not matched to a gene: 9. The CDR3 loop spans 14 amino acids. CDR3 region: CASSPQAGVGEQYF. The CDR3 nucleotides are TGTGCCAGCAGCCCACAAGCGGGAGTGGGCGAGCAGTACTTC.

The V and J genes are TRBV28 and TRBJ2-2; TRBD2 might be the D (7 bases). This CDR3 comprises 18 residues. With 6 bases removed from V and 4 bases from J, the gap between germline ends came to 24 bases. CDR1 MDHEN and CDR2 SYDVKM come from the germline V gene. DNA of the CDR3: TGTGCCAGCAGGTCTTCTTCAGGGCAGGGGAGGGGCACCGGGGAGCTGTTTTTT. Its translation: CASRSSSGQGRGTGELFF.

The chain couples TRBV7-3 to TRBJ1-1; D is perhaps TRBD1 (6 bases). Germline-derived CDR1 and CDR2 are SGHTA and FQGTGA. V was pared by 4 bases and J by 3 bases, with 12 bases between. The CDR3 spans 14 residues. In DNA, the CDR3 is TGTGCCAGCAGCTCCACAGGGCTAGACACTGAAGCTTTCTTT. Residues: CASSSTGLDTEAFF.

The rearrangement joins TRBV10-3 to TRBJ1-4; 9 bases match TRBD1. The germline CDR1 and CDR2 sequences are ENHRY and SYGVKD. With 0 bases clipped from V and 2 bases from J, the junction kept 7 bases outside the gene matches. The CDR3 is made up of 18 amino acids. CDR3 residues: CAISESWDRALTNEKLFF. The CDR3 nucleotides read TGTGCCATCAGTGAGTCCTGGGACAGGGCCCTTACTAATGAAAAACTGTTTTTT.

The gene calls are TRBV30 and TRBJ1-1, with 7 positions matching TRBD1. V lost 4 bases to trimming and J lost 7 bases; unmatched junction nucleotides: 6. Looked up from germline, CDR1 is GTSNPN and CDR2 is SVGIG (reference sequence). CDR3 length equals 12 residues. DNA for the CDR3: TGTGCCTGGACAATAGGGGGCATTGAAGCTTTCTTT. It yields the protein CAWTIGGIEAFF. Together with reference TRBV30 and TRBJ1-1, the CDR3 gives the full variable domain: SQTIHQWPATLVQPVGSPLSLECTVEGTSNPNLYWYRQAAGRGLQLLFYSVGIGQISSEVPQNLSASRPQDRQFILSSKKLLLSDSGFYLCAWTIGGIEAFFGQGTRLTVV.

V gene TRBV2 combines with J gene TRBJ1-5; TRBD1 might be the D (6 bases). Trimming removed 8 bases at V and 3 bases at J, with 8 bases between. Germline assignment: CDR1 SNHLY and CDR2 FYNNEI. The CDR3 totals 12 residues. The CDR3 coding sequence is TGTGCCAGCCGGGACACCAATCAGCCCCAGCATTTT. Residues: CASRDTNQPQHF.

The chain carries TRBV5-1 and TRBJ2-7, with TRBD1 matching 7 bases. The CDR3 runs to 15 residues. The trim removed 4 bases at V and 2 bases at J, leaving 9 bases unmatched. Germline assignment: CDR1 SGHRS and CDR2 YFSETQ. Written as DNA, the CDR3 is TGCGCCAGCAGCCAACCCGACAGGGCACCCTACGAGCAGTACTTC. Its translation is CASSQPDRAPYEQYF.

The gene calls are TRBV27 and TRBJ1-2; 9 bases are a match to TRBD1. The CDR3 has 13 residues. Germline CDR1 is MNHEY and CDR2 is SMNVEV (reference sequence). V gave up 5 bases and J gave up 8 bases; unmatched junction bases: 6. The CDR3 nucleotides read TGTGCCAGCAGTCACGGACAGGGGAGAGGCTACACCTTC. It encodes CASSHGQGRGYTF.

This sequence joins TRBV18 and TRBJ2-7; D is undetermined. Germline CDR1 KGHSH, CDR2 LQKENI. The V gene lost 2 bases and the J gene lost 6 bases, with 5 bases spanning the gap. CDR3 length: 11 residues. As DNA, the CDR3 is TGTGCCAGCTCACCAGGGTCCGAGCAGTACTTC. Translating gives CASSPGSEQYF.

The chain has TRBV5-1 and TRBJ2-1, with 9 bases aligning to TRBD1. The CDR3 has 15 residues. V shed 5 bases, J shed 12 bases, and the junction held 15 bases outside the gene matches. Germline V lookup: CDR1 SGHRS, CDR2 YFSETQ. This CDR3 reads CASSLLGGTGMVQFF. CDR3 coding DNA: TGCGCCAGCAGTCTCCTCGGCGGGACAGGGATGGTGCAGTTCTTC.

The chain is built from TRBV28 and TRBJ1-5, with D possibly matching TRBD1 (6 bases). Trimming cost V 6 bases and J 1 base, with 25 bases left between them. The CDR3 sequence is 19 residues long. Germline assignment: CDR1 MDHEN and CDR2 SYDVKM. Written as DNA, the CDR3 is TGTGCCAGCAGACAAACAGGGTTTTCAATTCGCGGGAGCAATCAGCCCCAGCATTTT. Translation: CASRQTGFSIRGSNQPQHF. The entire variable domain, with the rest obtained from reference TRBV28 and TRBJ1-5, is as follows: DVKVTQSSRYLVKRTGEKVFLECVQDMDHENMFWYRQDPGLGLRLIYFSYDVKMKEKGDIPEGYSVSREKKERFSLILESASTNQTSMYLCASRQTGFSIRGSNQPQHFGDGTRLSIL.

CDR3 DNA sequence: TGCAGCGTTGTATTCAGGGGGGAGGATCAGCCCCAGCATTTT. This translates into CSVVFRGEDQPQHF. The rearrangement uses TRBV29-1 and TRBJ1-5, with 7 bases lining up with TRBD1. The CDR3 is 14 residues long. The germline V gene has CDR1 SQVTM and CDR2 ANQGSEA. The J segment lost 5 bases and the V segment lost 4 bases, leaving 8 bases of the junction unmatched.

This clone was picked up one time. The chain couples TRBV2 to TRBJ1-5, with a weak D call TRBD1 (5 bases). This CDR3 contains 17 residues. Between the trimmed V and J ends, which lost 6 bases and 0 bases, there was a span of 18 bases. The germline V gene encodes CDR1 SNHLY and CDR2 FYNNEI. This CDR3 reads CASSHETETYSNQPQHF. As DNA, the CDR3 is TGTGCCAGCAGCCACGAGACAGAAACCTATAGCAATCAGCCCCAGCATTTT.

This chain uses TRBV27 with TRBJ2-3, with 7 bases identical to TRBD1. The CDR3 runs 15 residues. V lost 4 bases and J lost 1; bases outside the gene matches: 5. Germline CDR1 reads MNHEY; CDR2 reads SMNVEV (reference sequence). The CDR3 DNA follows: TGTGCCAGCAGTTACTGGGACAGACGCACAGATACGCAGTATTTT. Translating it yields CASSYWDRRTDTQYF.

This chain links TRBV7-2 with TRBJ1-3; no clear D gene. Trimming cost V 5 bases and J 0 bases, with 14 bases left between them. Germline V CDR1 and CDR2: SGHTA, FQGNSA. This CDR3 has 16 residues. CDR3 amino acids: CASSLTSPNSGNTIYF. The CDR3 nucleotides read TGTGCCAGCAGCCTAACATCCCCCAACTCTGGAAACACCATATATTTT. The complete variable domain, with remaining parts taken from reference TRBV7-2 and TRBJ1-3, reads GAGVSQSPSNKVTEKGKDVELRCDPISGHTALYWYRQSLGQGLEFLIYFQGNSAPDKSGLPSDRFSAERTGGSVSTLTIQRTQQEDSAVYLCASSLTSPNSGNTIYFGEGSWLTVV.

V and J are TRBV6-4 and TRBJ1-1, with 8 nucleotides matching TRBD1. The V and J ends lost 6 bases and 2 bases, in that order; junction bases with no gene match: 5. The length of the CDR3 is 14 residues. Germline lookup yields CDR1 MRHNA and CDR2 SNTAGT. CDR3 DNA: TGTGCCAGCAGCCCGGACAGGGACAACACTGAAGCTTTCTTT. It specifies CASSPDRDNTEAFF.